These T cell receptor beta chains were read from a single sample in a study of cytomegalovirus exposure and HLA in healthy donors. Libraries were prepared by immunoSEQ multiplex PCR; TCRdb keeps only in-frame clonotypes and omits some of them. The sample lists some 94,000 clones; approximately 70% were seen once. Material: PBMCs. All receptors derive from a man aged 45-65 years in good health and CMV-seronegative. Both conserved end residues are part of each CDR3. The order of the fields is CDR3 protein, CDR3 DNA, clone size, J gene, D gene, V gene. The D gene is left open where the match is weak. Only part of the rows carry a size: once, few, many, or a class if the clone is expanded.

cdr3_aa: CASSPRTSGGGWSTDTQYF
cdr3_nt: TGTGCCAGCAGCCCGAGGACTAGCGGAGGGGGGTGGAGCACAGATACGCAGTATTTT
clone_size: -
j_call: TRBJ2-3
d_call: TRBD2
v_call: TRBV5-5

cdr3_aa: CASSSDSYEQYF
cdr3_nt: TGTGCCAGCAGCTCGGACAGCTACGAGCAGTACTTC
clone_size: few
j_call: TRBJ2-7
d_call: -
v_call: TRBV5-4

cdr3_aa: CASTLGEGYYGYTF
cdr3_nt: TGTGCCAGCACTCTCGGGGAGGGCTACTATGGCTACACCTTC
clone_size: -
j_call: TRBJ1-2
d_call: -
v_call: TRBV5-4

cdr3_aa: CASKRTSGNTGELFF
cdr3_nt: TGTGCCAGTAAGAGGACTAGCGGAAACACCGGGGAGCTGTTTTTT
clone_size: -
j_call: TRBJ2-2
d_call: TRBD2
v_call: TRBV6-4

cdr3_aa: CASSYSIQGDQPQHF
cdr3_nt: TGTGCCAGCAGTTACTCGATACAGGGTGATCAGCCCCAGCATTTT
clone_size: many
j_call: TRBJ1-5
d_call: -
v_call: TRBV6-5

cdr3_aa: CAISEQGASEQYF
cdr3_nt: TGTGCCATCAGTGAACAGGGGGCTAGCGAGCAGTACTTC
clone_size: -
j_call: TRBJ2-7
d_call: TRBD1
v_call: TRBV10-3

cdr3_aa: CASSDLGSGANVLTF
cdr3_nt: TGTGCCAGCAGTGACCTCGGGTCTGGGGCCAACGTCCTGACTTTC
clone_size: -
j_call: TRBJ2-6
d_call: -
v_call: TRBV25-1

cdr3_aa: CAWSAPGSGNTIYF
cdr3_nt: TGTGCCTGGAGTGCCCCAGGCTCTGGAAACACCATATATTTT
clone_size: -
j_call: TRBJ1-3
d_call: -
v_call: TRBV30

cdr3_aa: CASSESGVLYGYTF
cdr3_nt: TGTGCCAGCAGTGAAAGCGGTGTCCTCTATGGCTACACCTTC
clone_size: -
j_call: TRBJ1-2
d_call: -
v_call: TRBV6-1

cdr3_aa: CASWERTGLGTEAFF
cdr3_nt: TGTGCCAGCTGGGAAAGGACAGGTTTGGGCACTGAAGCTTTCTTT
clone_size: -
j_call: TRBJ1-1
d_call: TRBD1
v_call: TRBV28

cdr3_aa: CASRNLPGQGAETQYF
cdr3_nt: TGTGCCAGCAGGAACCTTCCGGGACAGGGTGCAGAGACCCAGTACTTC
clone_size: -
j_call: TRBJ2-5
d_call: TRBD1
v_call: TRBV2

cdr3_aa: CASSLGQGYTDTQYF
cdr3_nt: TGTGCCAGCAGCCTGGGACAGGGTTACACAGATACGCAGTATTTT
clone_size: -
j_call: TRBJ2-3
d_call: TRBD1
v_call: TRBV7-9

cdr3_aa: CASSLRQSNEKLFF
cdr3_nt: TGTGCCAGCAGCTTGCGTCAGTCTAATGAAAAACTGTTTTTT
clone_size: -
j_call: TRBJ1-4
d_call: -
v_call: TRBV5-6

cdr3_aa: CASSRGTGREQPQHF
cdr3_nt: TGTGCCAGCAGCCGGGGGACAGGGCGGGAACAGCCCCAGCATTTT
clone_size: -
j_call: TRBJ1-5
d_call: TRBD1
v_call: TRBV4-2

cdr3_aa: CASRGLSSTDTQYF
cdr3_nt: TGTGCCAGCAGGGGGCTATCGAGCACAGATACGCAGTATTTT
clone_size: -
j_call: TRBJ2-3
d_call: -
v_call: TRBV9

cdr3_aa: CASSIEGSLGLYGYTF
cdr3_nt: TGTGCCAGTAGTATAGAGGGCAGCCTGGGCCTCTATGGCTACACCTTC
clone_size: few
j_call: TRBJ1-2
d_call: -
v_call: TRBV19

cdr3_aa: CAWREGGGRPLHF
cdr3_nt: TGTGCCTGGAGGGAAGGCGGAGGTCGCCCCCTCCACTTT
clone_size: -
j_call: TRBJ1-6
d_call: -
v_call: TRBV30

cdr3_aa: CASSPPGQGDEQFF
cdr3_nt: TGTGCCAGTAGTCCCCCGGGCCAGGGGGATGAGCAGTTCTTC
clone_size: -
j_call: TRBJ2-1
d_call: TRBD1
v_call: TRBV19

cdr3_aa: CASRGGGNEKLFF
cdr3_nt: TGTGCCAGCAGGGGGGGAGGGAATGAAAAACTGTTTTTT
clone_size: -
j_call: TRBJ1-4
d_call: -
v_call: TRBV28

cdr3_aa: CASSSLKRGGPDTQYF
cdr3_nt: TGTGCCAGCAGTTCCCTCAAGCGGGGGGGCCCAGATACGCAGTATTTT
clone_size: -
j_call: TRBJ2-3
d_call: TRBD2
v_call: TRBV6-5

cdr3_aa: CASSSRDTQYF
cdr3_nt: TGTGCCAGCAGTTCTAGAGATACGCAGTATTTT
clone_size: -
j_call: TRBJ2-3
d_call: -
v_call: TRBV7-9

cdr3_aa: CASSQEPGTGSLTQYF
cdr3_nt: TGCGCCAGCAGCCAAGAGCCCGGGACAGGGTCTTTGACCCAGTACTTC
clone_size: -
j_call: TRBJ2-5
d_call: TRBD1
v_call: TRBV4-1

cdr3_aa: CASSTSGDAWGDTQYF
cdr3_nt: TGCGCCAGCAGTACATCAGGGGACGCGTGGGGGGATACGCAGTATTTT
clone_size: -
j_call: TRBJ2-3
d_call: -
v_call: TRBV5-1

cdr3_aa: CASSLAGWRLQETQYF
cdr3_nt: TGTGCCAGCAGCTTGGCTGGATGGAGACTCCAAGAGACCCAGTACTTC
clone_size: -
j_call: TRBJ2-5
d_call: -
v_call: TRBV5-4

cdr3_aa: CASSYSHTGDQPQHF
cdr3_nt: TGTGCCAGCAGTTACTCCCATACAGGGGACCAGCCCCAGCATTTT
clone_size: -
j_call: TRBJ1-5
d_call: TRBD1
v_call: TRBV6-5

cdr3_aa: CASSSGTSIDEQFF
cdr3_nt: TGCGCCAGCAGCTCCGGGACTAGCATCGATGAGCAGTTCTTC
clone_size: -
j_call: TRBJ2-1
d_call: TRBD2
v_call: TRBV5-1

cdr3_aa: CASLQTGFTEAFF
cdr3_nt: TGTGCCAGCTTACAGACAGGGTTCACTGAAGCTTTCTTT
clone_size: few
j_call: TRBJ1-1
d_call: TRBD1
v_call: TRBV28

cdr3_aa: CASSPGRNQETQYF
cdr3_nt: TGTGCCAGCAGCCCCGGGAGGAACCAAGAGACCCAGTACTTC
clone_size: -
j_call: TRBJ2-5
d_call: TRBD2
v_call: TRBV7-9

cdr3_aa: CASSPGAGRTDTQYF
cdr3_nt: TGTGCCAGCAGCCCTGGTGCGGGCCGCACAGATACGCAGTATTTT
clone_size: -
j_call: TRBJ2-3
d_call: -
v_call: TRBV19

cdr3_aa: CAINQGLGYTF
cdr3_nt: TGTGCCATCAATCAGGGGCTGGGCTACACCTTC
clone_size: -
j_call: TRBJ1-2
d_call: -
v_call: TRBV10-3

cdr3_aa: CASSDPTQGNTEAFF
cdr3_nt: TGTGCCAGCAGTGACCCCACTCAGGGGAACACTGAAGCTTTCTTT
clone_size: -
j_call: TRBJ1-1
d_call: -
v_call: TRBV25-1

cdr3_aa: CASSPTSNSPLHF
cdr3_nt: TGTGCCAGCAGTCCAACAAGTAATTCACCCCTCCACTTT
clone_size: -
j_call: TRBJ1-6
d_call: -
v_call: TRBV6-6

cdr3_aa: CASRTWTVTEAFF
cdr3_nt: TGTGCCAGCAGAACCTGGACAGTGACTGAAGCTTTCTTT
clone_size: -
j_call: TRBJ1-1
d_call: -
v_call: TRBV6-5

cdr3_aa: CASSPSGGYNSPLHF
cdr3_nt: TGCGCCAGCAGCCCATCAGGAGGCTATAATTCACCCCTCCACTTT
clone_size: -
j_call: TRBJ1-6
d_call: -
v_call: TRBV5-1

cdr3_aa: CASSSPRGGEQYF
cdr3_nt: TGTGCCAGCAGTTCCCCGCGGGGCGGCGAGCAGTACTTC
clone_size: -
j_call: TRBJ2-7
d_call: -
v_call: TRBV6-5

cdr3_aa: CASSQAANTGELFF
cdr3_nt: TGTGCCAGCAGCCAAGCAGCGAACACCGGGGAGCTGTTTTTT
clone_size: few
j_call: TRBJ2-2
d_call: -
v_call: TRBV14

cdr3_aa: CASSLGQGASGELFF
cdr3_nt: TGCGCCAGCAGCTTGGGCCAGGGGGCGTCCGGGGAGCTGTTTTTT
clone_size: few
j_call: TRBJ2-2
d_call: TRBD1
v_call: TRBV5-1

cdr3_aa: CASSSQVAVNEQFF
cdr3_nt: TGTGCCAGCAGTTCCCAGGTGGCCGTCAATGAGCAGTTCTTC
clone_size: -
j_call: TRBJ2-1
d_call: -
v_call: TRBV7-2

cdr3_aa: CASSPQQRGETQYF
cdr3_nt: TGTGCCAGCAGTCCCCAGCAGCGGGGAGAGACCCAGTACTTC
clone_size: -
j_call: TRBJ2-5
d_call: TRBD2
v_call: TRBV6-1

cdr3_aa: CASSFGTGAQPQHF
cdr3_nt: TGCGCCAGCAGCTTCGGGACAGGGGCGCAGCCCCAGCATTTT
clone_size: -
j_call: TRBJ1-5
d_call: TRBD1
v_call: TRBV5-1

cdr3_aa: CASSESRARVGEKLFF
cdr3_nt: TGTGCCAGCAGTGAATCCAGGGCCAGGGTCGGTGAAAAACTGTTTTTT
clone_size: -
j_call: TRBJ1-4
d_call: -
v_call: TRBV25-1